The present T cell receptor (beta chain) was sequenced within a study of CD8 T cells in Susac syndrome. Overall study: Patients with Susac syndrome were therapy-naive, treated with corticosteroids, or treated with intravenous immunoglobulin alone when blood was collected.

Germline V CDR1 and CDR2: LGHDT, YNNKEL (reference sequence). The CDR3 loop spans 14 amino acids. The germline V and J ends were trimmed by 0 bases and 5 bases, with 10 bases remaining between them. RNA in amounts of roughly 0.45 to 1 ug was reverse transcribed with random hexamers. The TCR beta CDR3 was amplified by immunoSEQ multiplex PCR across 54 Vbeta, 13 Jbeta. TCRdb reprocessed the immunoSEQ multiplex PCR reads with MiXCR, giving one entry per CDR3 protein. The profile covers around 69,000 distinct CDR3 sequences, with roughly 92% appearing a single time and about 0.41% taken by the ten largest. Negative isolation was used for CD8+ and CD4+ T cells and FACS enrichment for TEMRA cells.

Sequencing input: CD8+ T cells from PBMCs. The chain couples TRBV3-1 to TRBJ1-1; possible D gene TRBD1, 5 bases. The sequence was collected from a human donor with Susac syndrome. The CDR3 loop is CASSQEFGGTEAFF. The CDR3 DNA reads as TGTGCCAGCAGCCAAGAGTTTGGGGGTACTGAAGCTTTCTTT.